The 21 T cell receptor beta chains reported below all come from one sample, sequenced in a study of OX40 agonist ivuxolimab in advanced cancers. This table comes from immunoSEQ multiplex PCR, and its TCRdb copy is limited to in-frame clones, with some not included. The table records 45,000 to 65,000 clones, approximately 78% of them present only once. Sequencing was performed on CD4+ or CD8+ T cells sorted from blood, taken in a trial of the OX40 agonist ivuxolimab. These receptors were taken from an adult with an advanced solid tumor such as melanoma, head and neck, liver or kidney cancer.

The DNA of the CDR3 is TGTGCCAGTAGTATAAGGGAGAAGGGATACGAGCAGTACTTC. Translating gives CASSIREKGYEQYF. The J gene is TRBJ2-7, the V gene TRBV19, with a tentative D call TRBD2 (5 bases). CDR3 size: 14 residues. CDR1 and CDR2 from the germline V gene are LNHDA and SQIVND (reference sequence). V was clipped by 2 bases and J by 4 bases, with 12 bases between them.

This clone was found a few times. V is TRBV7-2 and J is TRBJ1-6; D is undetermined. The CDR3 sequence is 14 residues long. From germline, CDR1 is SGHTA and CDR2 FQGNSA. Between the trimmed V and J ends, which lost 0 bases and 0 bases, there was a span of 0 bases. This chain's CDR3 is CASSLASYNSPLHF. The CDR3 nucleotides read TGTGCCAGCAGCTTAGCCTCCTATAATTCACCCCTCCACTTT.

The V and J genes are TRBV11-1 and TRBJ2-7; D is possibly TRBD1 or TRBD2 (5 bases each). CDR3 length: 17 amino acids. V was trimmed by 7 bases and J by 0 bases, leaving 22 bases between them. Germline CDR1 is SGHAT and CDR2 is FQDESV (reference sequence). CDR3 amino acids: CASNLGAGTQDSYEQYF. Here the CDR3 DNA reads TGTGCCAGCAACCTTGGCGCCGGGACGCAAGACTCCTACGAGCAGTACTTC.

In DNA, the CDR3 is TGTGCCAGCAGTTCAGGGAAGCTCAGCTCCTATAATTCACCCCTCCACTTT. It codes for CASSSGKLSSYNSPLHF. The V call is TRBV27, the J call TRBJ1-6, with a weak D call TRBD1 (5 bases). The CDR3 consists of 17 residues. Trimming left V 4 bases short and J 0 bases short, with 13 bases between. The germline gives CDR1 MNHEY, CDR2 SMNVEV (reference sequence).

This clone has just a few counts. This chain links TRBV5-4 with TRBJ1-2; the D gene is possibly TRBD1 (5 bases). Deletions cut 1 base from V and 2 bases from J, with 12 bases between. The V gene's germline CDR1 is SGHNT and CDR2 YYREEE (reference sequence). The length of the CDR3 is 15 residues. The CDR3 DNA reads as TGTGCCAGCAGCTTGAGGGGTCCAGGGAACTATGGCTACACCTTC. It yields the protein CASSLRGPGNYGYTF.

J is TRBJ2-3 and V is TRBV7-3; the D gene is possibly TRBD2 (5 bases). V lost 2 bases to trimming and J lost 8 bases, with 14 bases between them. Germline assignment: CDR1 SGHTA and CDR2 FQGTGA. This CDR3 comprises 14 residues. In nucleotides, the CDR3 is TGTGCCAGCAGCTTAGGACGGGGTTCCACTACGCAGTATTTT. This encodes CASSLGRGSTTQYF.

The chain employs TRBV5-1 and TRBJ2-1; maybe TRBD2 (6 bases). This CDR3 comprises 15 residues. Trimming removed 4 bases at V and 0 bases at J, with 11 bases between. Germline CDR1 SGHRS, CDR2 YFSETQ. The CDR3: CASSLSGNSYNEQFF. The CDR3, as DNA: TGCGCCAGCAGCCTTAGCGGTAACTCCTACAATGAGCAGTTCTTC. Full variable domain (remainder filled in from reference TRBV5-1 and TRBJ2-1): KAGVTQTPRYLIKTRGQQVTLSCSPISGHRSVSWYQQTPGQGLQFLFEYFSETQRNKGNFPGRFSGRQFSNSRSEMNVSTLELGDSALYLCASSLSGNSYNEQFFGPGTRLTVL.

This clone has just a few counts. The chain employs TRBV19 and TRBJ1-1; tentative D call: TRBD1 (6 bases). Germline loops: CDR1 LNHDA, CDR2 SQIVND (reference sequence). The CDR3 runs 19 residues. V was pared by 0 bases and J by 2 bases, with 22 bases between. CDR3 residues: CASSIDRGQDLLFNTEAFF. The DNA of the CDR3 is TGTGCCAGTAGTATAGATCGGGGGCAAGACCTTCTTTTCAACACTGAAGCTTTCTTT.

This clone was counted between two and nine times. The V call is TRBV7-2, the J call TRBJ2-7, with 7 bases aligning to TRBD2. V was pared by 5 bases and J by 3 bases, with 10 bases of the junction left unmatched. This CDR3 spans 15 amino acids. Germline-derived CDR1 and CDR2 are SGHTA and FQGNSA. CDR3 region: CASSIQAGPDYEQYF. The CDR3 nucleotides are TGTGCCAGCAGCATCCAAGCGGGGCCCGACTACGAGCAGTACTTC.

The chain links TRBV19 to TRBJ2-3, with a weak D call TRBD1 (6 bases). Germline loops: CDR1 LNHDA, CDR2 SQIVND (reference sequence). The CDR3 sequence is 13 residues long. V shed 3 bases and J shed 10 bases, with 14 bases lying between them. The CDR3 DNA is TGTGCCAGTAGTATGGGACACAAAGGTGCGCAGTATTTT. This translates into CASSMGHKGAQYF. The full variable domain, in which reference TRBV19 and TRBJ2-3 provide the parts outside the CDR3, is DGGITQSPKYLFRKEGQNVTLSCEQNLNHDAMYWYRQDPGQGLRLIYYSQIVNDFQKGDIAEGYSVSREKKESFPLTVTSAQKNPTAFYLCASSMGHKGAQYFGPGTRLTVL.

The DNA of the CDR3 is TGTGCCAGCAGCTCGGAGCAGGGAATGGGGGCTTTCTTT. It translates to CASSSEQGMGAFF. This chain links TRBV11-3 with TRBJ1-1; TRBD1 might be the D (5 bases). The CDR3 consists of 13 residues. V lost 4 bases to trimming and J lost 11 bases, with 17 bases between them. Germline V gene sequence: CDR1 SGHNT, CDR2 YENEEA.

V gene TRBV6-1 combines with J gene TRBJ1-1, with a weak D call TRBD1 (6 bases). V lost 6 bases and J lost 1, with 15 bases in between. The CDR3 spans 15 residues. Germline lookup yields CDR1 MNHNS and CDR2 SASEGT. The CDR3 loop is CASSVTPDRNTEAFF. Written as DNA, the CDR3 is TGTGCCAGCAGCGTAACCCCGGACAGGAACACTGAAGCTTTCTTT.

The J gene is TRBJ2-3, the V gene TRBV7-3; 7 bases agree with TRBD2. Germline V gene data show CDR1 as SGHTA and CDR2 as FQGTGA. This CDR3 contains 14 residues. J was trimmed by 7 bases and V by 5 bases; bases with no gene match: 9. CDR3: CASSTEERGNTQYF. The CDR3 coding sequence is TGTGCCAGCAGCACCGAGGAGCGGGGAAATACGCAGTATTTT. The full variable domain, in which reference TRBV7-3 and TRBJ2-3 provide the parts outside the CDR3, is GAGVSQTPSNKVTEKGKYVELRCDPISGHTALYWYRQSLGQGPEFLIYFQGTGAADDSGLPNDRFFAVRPEGSVSTLKIQRTERGDSAVYLCASSTEERGNTQYFGPGTRLTVL.

There are a few counts of this clone. The chain joins TRBV4-1 to TRBJ1-2; TRBD1 aligns across 7 bases. J was trimmed by 4 bases and V by 6 bases; bases with no gene match: 11. CDR3 size: 15 residues. From germline, CDR1 is MGHRA and CDR2 YSYEKL. CDR3 protein: CASSTSRDSFYGYTF. CDR3 nucleotides: TGCGCCAGCAGTACGTCTCGGGACAGCTTCTATGGCTACACCTTC.

This chain connects TRBV6-5 to TRBJ1-2; D is ambiguous. This CDR3 has 13 residues. The V end was cut by 9 bases, the J end by 4 bases, with 15 bases between. Germline CDR1 MNHEY, CDR2 SVGAGI. The CDR3 reads CASTGSWGYGYTF. CDR3 in DNA: TGTGCCAGTACCGGATCCTGGGGCTATGGCTACACCTTC.

V and J are TRBV10-3 and TRBJ1-5; no clear D. V was shortened by 0 bases and J by 3 bases, with 9 bases between the two germline ends. This CDR3 is built from 15 residues. Looked up from germline, CDR1 is ENHRY and CDR2 is SYGVKD. The CDR3 protein is CAISESGRANQPQHF. CDR3 in DNA: TGTGCCATCAGTGAGTCGGGGAGGGCCAATCAGCCCCAGCATTTT.

This clone showed up just a few times. This chain uses TRBV19 with TRBJ2-1; TRBD1 aligns across 9 bases. Germline CDR1 is LNHDA and CDR2 is SQIVND (reference sequence). The ends lost 5 bases at V and 1 base at J; junction bases unmatched: 6. This CDR3 is built from 16 residues. The CDR3 spells CASSRAGTGSYNEQFF. The CDR3, as DNA: TGTGCCAGTAGTCGCGCCGGGACAGGGTCCTACAATGAGCAGTTCTTC.

The CDR3 DNA follows: TGTGCCACCCGGAGTTCCGCCGGGGAGCTGTTTTTT. It encodes CATRSSAGELFF. The V call is TRBV19, the J call TRBJ2-2, with D unresolved. The length of the CDR3 is 12 residues. From germline, CDR1 is LNHDA and CDR2 SQIVND (reference sequence). V dropped 10 bases and J dropped 6 bases, with 12 bases sitting between them.

The V call is TRBV18, the J call TRBJ2-1; 10 nucleotides align to TRBD2. This CDR3 comprises 16 residues. In germline, CDR1 is KGHSH, CDR2 LQKENI. The trim removed 4 bases at V and 7 bases at J, leaving 10 bases unmatched. This chain's CDR3 is CASSRKSGGAENEQFF. Written as DNA, the CDR3 is TGTGCCAGCTCACGGAAAAGCGGGGGGGCCGAGAATGAGCAGTTCTTC.

By share of the sample, this clone is medium-sized. The gene calls are TRBV10-1 and TRBJ2-3; D gene unclear. The V gene's germline CDR1 is WNHNN and CDR2 SYGVQD (reference sequence). The CDR3 contains 11 residues. V lost 6 bases, J lost 2 bases, and 3 bases lay in between. CDR3 region: CASSSTDTQYF. The DNA for the CDR3 is TGCGCCAGCAGCTCCACAGATACGCAGTATTTT.

The rearrangement links TRBV7-6 to TRBJ2-1; 7 bases agree with TRBD2. CDR1 and CDR2 (germline): SGHVS, FNYEAQ. With V trimmed by 0 bases and J by 2 bases, 13 bases remained unmatched. This CDR3 has 19 amino acids. Written as DNA, the CDR3 is TGTGCCAGCAGCTTAGCGCCCTCGGGAGCGGGGTCAGCCTACAATGAGCAGTTCTTC. It yields the protein CASSLAPSGAGSAYNEQFF.